This T cell receptor beta chain was sequenced during a study of a mutant IDH1 vaccine in newly diagnosed glioma. About the study: With temozolomide cycles, or 4-6 weeks after radiotherapy alone, vaccination was started.

The sample's time point: week 5, during vaccination. In the vaccine, a single dose held 300 ug of the mutant IDH1 20-mer peptide, along with topical imiquimod. Repertoires were generated with immunoSEQ multiplex PCR, while TCRdb's copy carries only in-frame clones and drops some. The sample records about 75,000 clones, over 75% being singletons. In the case of this clone: Its antigen is still unknown.

The germline V gene has CDR1 SGDLS and CDR2 YYNGEE. The CDR3 is 15 amino acids. Trimming at V came to 2 bases and at J to 3 bases, leaving 3 bases not matched to a gene. This clonotype was obtained from a woman aged 45 to 65 with glioma. The chain couples TRBV9 to TRBJ2-1; TRBD1 matches at 9 bases. Sample: PBMCs, taken from a glioma patient whose treatment included an IDH1 peptide vaccine. The CDR3 sequence: CASSVGTGLYNEQFF. As DNA, the CDR3 is TGTGCCAGCAGCGTCGGGACAGGGCTCTACAATGAGCAGTTCTTC.